This T cell receptor beta chain was observed in a study of T cell repertoires in cytomegalovirus infection. Looking at the study overall: The authors relied on CMV epitopes, both recently identified HLA-C-restricted and well-studied HLA-B-restricted. Shared public TCR beta signatures pointed to both CMV infection and a matching HLA type. Findings and caveats of the study: The ex vivo response showed dominance by HLA-C-restricted CMV-specific TCR beta clonotypes. There were carriers of CMV plus the relevant HLA, and cumulative public TCR beta family frequency identified them.

Comments on this clonotype: Its antigen is undetermined.

TCRdb redid the calling of the reads with MiXCR, one entry per CDR3 protein. The data contain around 19,000 distinct CDR3 sequences, approximately 39% of them singletons. With 1 base removed from V and 1 base from J, the gap between germline ends came to 7 bases. This CDR3 is 14 amino acids long. This clonotype originated in a human donor in good health (CMV status not recorded). Some clones in this sample may be carry-over from other donors' samples. This rearrangement joins TRBV12-3 or TRBV12-4 to TRBJ2-5, with D unresolved. The sample in question was CD8+ T cells from cultured PBMCs, obtained from culture after CMV antigen stimulation. As DNA, the CDR3 is TGTGCCAGCAGTTTAGAACAGCTCCAAGAGACCCAGTACTTC. Encoded protein: CASSLEQLQETQYF.